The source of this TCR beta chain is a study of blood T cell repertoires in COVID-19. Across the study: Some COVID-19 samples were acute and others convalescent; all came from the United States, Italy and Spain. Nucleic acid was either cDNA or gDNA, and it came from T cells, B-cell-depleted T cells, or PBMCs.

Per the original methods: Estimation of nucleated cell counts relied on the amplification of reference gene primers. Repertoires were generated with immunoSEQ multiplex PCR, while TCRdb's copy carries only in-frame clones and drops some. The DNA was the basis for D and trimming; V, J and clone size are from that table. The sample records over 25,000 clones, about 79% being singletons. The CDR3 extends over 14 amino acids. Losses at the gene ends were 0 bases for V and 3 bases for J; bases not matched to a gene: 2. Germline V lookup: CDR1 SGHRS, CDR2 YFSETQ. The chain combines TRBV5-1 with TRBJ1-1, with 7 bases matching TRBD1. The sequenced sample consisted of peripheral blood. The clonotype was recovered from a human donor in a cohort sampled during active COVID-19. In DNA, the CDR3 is TGCGCCAGCAGCTTGGACAGGGGTGACACTGAAGCTTTCTTT. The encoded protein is CASSLDRGDTEAFF. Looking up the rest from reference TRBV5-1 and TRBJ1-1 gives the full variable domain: KAGVTQTPRYLIKTRGQQVTLSCSPISGHRSVSWYQQTPGQGLQFLFEYFSETQRNKGNFPGRFSGRQFSNSRSEMNVSTLELGDSALYLCASSLDRGDTEAFFGQGTRLTVV.